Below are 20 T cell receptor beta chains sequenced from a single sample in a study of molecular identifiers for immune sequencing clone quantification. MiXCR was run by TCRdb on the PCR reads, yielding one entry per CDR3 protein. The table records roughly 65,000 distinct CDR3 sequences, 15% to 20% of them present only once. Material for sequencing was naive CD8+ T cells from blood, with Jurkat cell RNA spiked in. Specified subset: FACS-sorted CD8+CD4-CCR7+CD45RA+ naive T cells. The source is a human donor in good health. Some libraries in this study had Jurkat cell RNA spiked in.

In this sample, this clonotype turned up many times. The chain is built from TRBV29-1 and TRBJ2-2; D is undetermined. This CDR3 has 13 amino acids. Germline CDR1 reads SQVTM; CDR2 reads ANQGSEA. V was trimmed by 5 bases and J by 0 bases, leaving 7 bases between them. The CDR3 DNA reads TGCAGCGTTTACGACCCGAACACCGGGGAGCTGTTTTTT. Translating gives CSVYDPNTGELFF.

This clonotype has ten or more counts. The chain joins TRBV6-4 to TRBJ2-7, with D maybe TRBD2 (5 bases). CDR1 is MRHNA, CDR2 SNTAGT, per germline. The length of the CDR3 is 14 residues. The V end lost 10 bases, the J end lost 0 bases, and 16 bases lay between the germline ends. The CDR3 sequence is CATRQRRNSYEQYF. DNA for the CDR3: TGTGCCACCCGCCAGCGGAGAAACTCCTACGAGCAGTACTTC.

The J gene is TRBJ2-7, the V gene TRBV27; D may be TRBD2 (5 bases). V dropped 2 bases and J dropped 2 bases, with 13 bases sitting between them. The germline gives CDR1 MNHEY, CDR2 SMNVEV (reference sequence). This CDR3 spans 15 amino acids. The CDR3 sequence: CASSLTGLNPYEQYF. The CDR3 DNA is TGTGCCAGCAGTTTAACCGGACTTAATCCCTACGAGCAGTACTTC.

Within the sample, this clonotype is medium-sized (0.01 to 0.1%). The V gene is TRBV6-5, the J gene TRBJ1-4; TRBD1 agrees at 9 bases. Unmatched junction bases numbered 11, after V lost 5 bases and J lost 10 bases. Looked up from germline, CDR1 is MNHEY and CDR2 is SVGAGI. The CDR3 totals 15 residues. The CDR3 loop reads CASSPAGTGSGKLFF. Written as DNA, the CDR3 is TGTGCCAGCAGTCCTGCCGGGACAGGGTCCGGAAAACTGTTTTTT.

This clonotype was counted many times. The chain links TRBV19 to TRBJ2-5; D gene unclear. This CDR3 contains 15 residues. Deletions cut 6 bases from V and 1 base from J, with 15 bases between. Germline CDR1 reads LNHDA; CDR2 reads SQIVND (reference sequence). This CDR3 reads CASRARASRQETQYF. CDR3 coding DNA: TGTGCCAGTAGGGCCCGCGCGTCGCGCCAAGAGACCCAGTACTTC.

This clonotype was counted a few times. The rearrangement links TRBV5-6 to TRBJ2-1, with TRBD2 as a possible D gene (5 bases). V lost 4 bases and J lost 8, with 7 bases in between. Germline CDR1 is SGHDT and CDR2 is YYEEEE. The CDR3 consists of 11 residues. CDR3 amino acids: CASSGGDEQFF. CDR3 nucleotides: TGTGCCAGCAGCGGAGGCGATGAGCAGTTCTTC.

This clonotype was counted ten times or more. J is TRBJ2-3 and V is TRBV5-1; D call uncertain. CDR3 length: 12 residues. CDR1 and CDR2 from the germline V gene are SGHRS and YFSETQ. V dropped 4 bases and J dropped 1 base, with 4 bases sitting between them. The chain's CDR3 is CASSGRTDTQYF. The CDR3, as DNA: TGCGCCAGCAGCGGACGCACAGATACGCAGTATTTT.

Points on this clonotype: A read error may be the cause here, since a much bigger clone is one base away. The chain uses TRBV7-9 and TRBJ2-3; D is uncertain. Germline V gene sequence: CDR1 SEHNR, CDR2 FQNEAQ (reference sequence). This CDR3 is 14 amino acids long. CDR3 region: CVSSSPLSTDTQYF. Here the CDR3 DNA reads TGTGTCAGCAGCTCCCCCCTCAGCACAGATACGCAGTATTTT.

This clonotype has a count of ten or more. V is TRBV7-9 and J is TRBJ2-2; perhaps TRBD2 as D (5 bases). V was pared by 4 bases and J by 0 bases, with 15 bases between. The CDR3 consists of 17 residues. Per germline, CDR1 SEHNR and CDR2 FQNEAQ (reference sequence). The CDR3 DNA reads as TGTGCCAGCAGCTCCCCGACGGGGAAACCGAACACCGGGGAGCTGTTTTTT. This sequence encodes CASSSPTGKPNTGELFF.

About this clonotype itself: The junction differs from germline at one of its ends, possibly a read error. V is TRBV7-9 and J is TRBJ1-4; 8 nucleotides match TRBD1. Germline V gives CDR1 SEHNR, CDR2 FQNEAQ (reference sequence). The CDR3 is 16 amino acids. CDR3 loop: CAGSSTEDRESEKLFF. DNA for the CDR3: TGTGCCGGCAGCTCTACCGAGGACAGGGAGAGTGAAAAACTGTTTTTT.

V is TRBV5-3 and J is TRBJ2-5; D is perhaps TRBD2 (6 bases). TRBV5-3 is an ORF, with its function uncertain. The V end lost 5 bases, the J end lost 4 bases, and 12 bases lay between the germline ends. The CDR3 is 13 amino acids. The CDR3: CARRRSGVETQYF. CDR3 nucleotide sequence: TGTGCCAGAAGACGTAGCGGAGTAGAGACCCAGTACTTC.

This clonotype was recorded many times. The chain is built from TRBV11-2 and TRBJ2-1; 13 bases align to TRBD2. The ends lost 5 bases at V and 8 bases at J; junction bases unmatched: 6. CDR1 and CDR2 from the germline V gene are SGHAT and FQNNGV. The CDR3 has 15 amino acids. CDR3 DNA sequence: TGTGCCAGCAGCGGAGGGACTAGCGGGAACTATGAGCAGTTCTTC. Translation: CASSGGTSGNYEQFF.

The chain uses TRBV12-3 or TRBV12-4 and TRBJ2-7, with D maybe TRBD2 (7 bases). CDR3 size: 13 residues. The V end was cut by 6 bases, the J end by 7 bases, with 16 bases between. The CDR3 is CASSSTGGGEQYF. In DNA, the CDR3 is TGTGCCAGCAGCTCTACGGGGGGCGGGGAGCAGTACTTC.

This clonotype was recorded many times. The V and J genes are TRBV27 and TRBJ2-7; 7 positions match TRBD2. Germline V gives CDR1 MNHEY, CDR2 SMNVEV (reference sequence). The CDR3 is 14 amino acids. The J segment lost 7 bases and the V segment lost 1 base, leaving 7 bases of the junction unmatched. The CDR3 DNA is TGTGCCAGCAGTTTATTTGGGAGGGGTGGGGAGCAGTACTTC. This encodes CASSLFGRGGEQYF.

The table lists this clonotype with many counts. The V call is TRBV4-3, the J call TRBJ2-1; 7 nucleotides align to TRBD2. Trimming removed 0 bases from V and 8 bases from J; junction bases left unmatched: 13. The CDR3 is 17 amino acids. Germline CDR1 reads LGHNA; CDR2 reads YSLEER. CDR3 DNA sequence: TGCGCCAGCAGCCAAGAGCCCCCTGGCGGGAGTCTCGATGAGCAGTTCTTC. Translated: CASSQEPPGGSLDEQFF.

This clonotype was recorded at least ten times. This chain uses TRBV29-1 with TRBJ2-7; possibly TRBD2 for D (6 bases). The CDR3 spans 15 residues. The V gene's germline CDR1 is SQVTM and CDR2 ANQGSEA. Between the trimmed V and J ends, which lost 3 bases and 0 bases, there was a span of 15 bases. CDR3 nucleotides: TGCAGCGTTGAGGGGGGAGAAGAATTCTCCTACGAGCAGTACTTC. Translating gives CSVEGGEEFSYEQYF.

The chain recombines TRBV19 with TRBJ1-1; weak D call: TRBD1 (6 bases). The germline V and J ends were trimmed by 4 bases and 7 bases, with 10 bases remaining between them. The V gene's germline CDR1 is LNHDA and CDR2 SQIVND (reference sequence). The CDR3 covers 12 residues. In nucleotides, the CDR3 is TGTGCCAGTAGTACCGGGACAAATGAAGCTTTCTTT. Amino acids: CASSTGTNEAFF.

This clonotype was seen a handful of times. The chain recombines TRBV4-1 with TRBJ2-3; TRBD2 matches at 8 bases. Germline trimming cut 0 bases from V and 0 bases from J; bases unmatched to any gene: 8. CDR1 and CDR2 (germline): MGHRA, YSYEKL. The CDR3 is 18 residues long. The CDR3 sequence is CASSQELGLASSTDTQYF. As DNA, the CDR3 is TGCGCCAGCAGCCAAGAACTCGGACTAGCCTCTAGCACAGATACGCAGTATTTT.

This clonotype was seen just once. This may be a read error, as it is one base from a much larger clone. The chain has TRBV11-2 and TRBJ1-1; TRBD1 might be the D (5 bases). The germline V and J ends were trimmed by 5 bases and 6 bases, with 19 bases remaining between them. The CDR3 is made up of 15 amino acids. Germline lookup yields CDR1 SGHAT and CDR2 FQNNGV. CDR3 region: CASSVTRGVSAEAFF. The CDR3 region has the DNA TGTGCCAGCAGCGTAACACGGGGGGTGAGCGCTGAAGCTTTCTTT.

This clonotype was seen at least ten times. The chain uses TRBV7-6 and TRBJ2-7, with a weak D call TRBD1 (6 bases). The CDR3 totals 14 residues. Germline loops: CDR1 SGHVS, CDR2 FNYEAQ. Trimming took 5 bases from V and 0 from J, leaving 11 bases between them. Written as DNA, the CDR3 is TGTGCCAGCAGCCTGGGGGCCAGCTCCTACGAGCAGTACTTC. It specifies CASSLGASSYEQYF. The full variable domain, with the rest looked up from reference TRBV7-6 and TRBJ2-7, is GAGVSQSPRYKVTKRGQDVALRCDPISGHVSLYWYRQALGQGPEFLTYFNYEAQQDKSGLPNDRFSAERPEGSISTLTIQRTEQRDSAMYRCASSLGASSYEQYFGPGTRLTVT.